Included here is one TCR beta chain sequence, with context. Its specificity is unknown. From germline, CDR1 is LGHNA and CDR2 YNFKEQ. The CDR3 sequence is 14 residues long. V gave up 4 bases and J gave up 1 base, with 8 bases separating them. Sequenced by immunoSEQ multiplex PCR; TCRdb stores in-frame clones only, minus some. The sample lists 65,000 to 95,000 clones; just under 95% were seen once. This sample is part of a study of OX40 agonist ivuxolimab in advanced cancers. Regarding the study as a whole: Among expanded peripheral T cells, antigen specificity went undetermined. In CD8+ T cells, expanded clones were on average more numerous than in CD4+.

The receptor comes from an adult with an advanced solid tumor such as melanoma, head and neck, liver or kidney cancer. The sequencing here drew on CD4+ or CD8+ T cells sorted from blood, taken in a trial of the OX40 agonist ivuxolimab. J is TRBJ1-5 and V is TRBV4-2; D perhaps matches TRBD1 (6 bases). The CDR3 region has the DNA TGTGCCAGCAGCCTCACAGGGAGCAATCAGCCCCAGCATTTT. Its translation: CASSLTGSNQPQHF.